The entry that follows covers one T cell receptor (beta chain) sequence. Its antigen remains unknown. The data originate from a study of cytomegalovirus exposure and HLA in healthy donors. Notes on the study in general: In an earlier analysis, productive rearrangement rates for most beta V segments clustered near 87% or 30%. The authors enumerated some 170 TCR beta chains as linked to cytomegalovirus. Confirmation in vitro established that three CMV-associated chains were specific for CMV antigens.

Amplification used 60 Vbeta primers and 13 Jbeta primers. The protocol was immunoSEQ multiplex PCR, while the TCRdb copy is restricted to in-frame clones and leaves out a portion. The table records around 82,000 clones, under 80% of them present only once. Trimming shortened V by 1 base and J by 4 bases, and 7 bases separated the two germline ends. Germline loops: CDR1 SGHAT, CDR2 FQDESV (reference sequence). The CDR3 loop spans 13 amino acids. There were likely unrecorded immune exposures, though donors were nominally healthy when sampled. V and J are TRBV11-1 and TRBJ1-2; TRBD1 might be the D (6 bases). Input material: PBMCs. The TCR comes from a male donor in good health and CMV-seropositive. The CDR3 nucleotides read TGTGCCAGCAGCTTAGGGGGGCGCTATGGCTACACCTTC. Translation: CASSLGGRYGYTF.